This T cell receptor beta chain derives from a study of regulatory T cells in long-lasting Graves disease. Libraries of TCR beta came from iRepertoire HTBI primers plus Arm-PCR of CDR3 regions. TCRdb ran MiXCR on the multiplex PCR reads and lists one entry per CDR3 protein. The sample lists hundreds of thousands of distinct CDR3 sequences; 20% were seen once. This clonotype was detected ten times or more. Its antigen is not identified. Whole-study results and caveats: Lower TCR diversity was seen in persistent Graves' patients than in newly diagnosed ones.

This CDR3 is 14 amino acids long. Germline assignment: CDR1 GTSNPN and CDR2 SVGIG (reference sequence). The germline V and J ends were trimmed by 3 bases and 0 bases, with 8 bases remaining between them. Time point described: persistent/refractory GD, antithyroid drugs over 5 years with positive TRAb. There was RNA extracted from PBMCs, and the TCR library was made from it. This specimen consisted of peripheral blood mononuclear cells (PBMCs), obtained when the disease was refractory, from a patient treated with antithyroid drugs. This receptor was obtained from a female donor with Graves disease. The chain joins TRBV30 to TRBJ1-4; D is possibly TRBD1 (5 bases). CDR3 sequence reads: CAWSGTATNEKLFF. The CDR3 nucleotides read TGTGCCTGGAGCGGGACTGCAACTAATGAAAAACTGTTTTTT.